Each of the 31 T cell receptor beta chains below was sequenced from the same sample in a study of memory CD4+ T cells and cytomegalovirus serostatus (dated by TCRdb to the late 2010s). Single viable CD3+CD4+CD8-CD45RO+ cells were sorted as memory CD4+ T cells on a FACSAria II. Preparation of the library involved the immunoSEQ multiplex PCR assay. TCRdb re-hosts the immuneACCESS table, in-frame sequences only. Its copies lack some clones; in the studies checked, an unresolved V gene accounts for under half of them, and the cause for the rest is not known. The sample records 41,000 or so clones, 79% of which are singletons. 0.79% of the sample comes from the top ten. The sequenced sample consisted of memory CD4+ T cells from blood. These TCRs come from an adult in good health and CMV-seronegative.

V and J are TRBV7-2 and TRBJ1-2, with TRBD1 matching 7 bases. From germline, CDR1 is SGHTA and CDR2 FQGNSA. V shed 5 bases, J shed 9 bases, and the junction held 12 bases outside the gene matches. CDR3 size: 14 residues. CDR3 nucleotide sequence: TGTGCCAGCAGCCCTAATACAGGGGTGATGCGCTACACCTTC. Amino acid sequence: CASSPNTGVMRYTF. The full variable domain, with the rest looked up from reference TRBV7-2 and TRBJ1-2, is GAGVSQSPSNKVTEKGKDVELRCDPISGHTALYWYRQSLGQGLEFLIYFQGNSAPDKSGLPSDRFSAERTGGSVSTLTIQRTQQEDSAVYLCASSPNTGVMRYTFGSGTRLTVV.

The rearrangement uses TRBV7-2 and TRBJ1-5; D gene unclear. CDR3 size: 12 residues. The germline V gene has CDR1 SGHTA and CDR2 FQGNSA. Deletions cut 5 bases from V and 3 bases from J, with 5 bases between. The DNA for the CDR3 is TGTGCCAGCAGCGATTTCAATCAGCCCCAGCATTTT. Its protein product is CASSDFNQPQHF.

The chain employs TRBV5-6 and TRBJ2-1; tentative D call: TRBD1 (5 bases). V was shortened by 5 bases and J by 10 bases, with 10 bases between the two germline ends. The CDR3 runs 11 residues. Germline assignment: CDR1 SGHDT and CDR2 YYEEEE. CDR3 nucleotides: TGTGCCAGCAGTTTACAGGAGGAGCAGTTCTTC. Translation gives CASSLQEEQFF.

The chain carries TRBV7-9 and TRBJ2-1; D remains unclear. Germline CDR1 is SEHNR and CDR2 is FQNEAQ (reference sequence). V shed 2 bases and J shed 9 bases, with 14 bases lying between them. This CDR3 contains 14 residues. In DNA, the CDR3 is TGTGCCAGCAGCTTAACGAGTAAGATCGGTGAGCAGTTCTTC. Translated: CASSLTSKIGEQFF.

V and J are TRBV4-2 and TRBJ1-1, with D hard to call. The germline CDR1 and CDR2 sequences are LGHNA and YNFKEQ. There are 15 residues in the CDR3. Deletions cut 0 bases from V and 3 bases from J, with 11 bases between. This CDR3 reads CASSQDLASDTEAFF. The CDR3 bases are TGTGCCAGCAGCCAAGATTTAGCTTCGGACACTGAAGCTTTCTTT.

This clone turned up a few times. V usage is TRBV7-9 and J usage is TRBJ1-6; D unresolved. The CDR3 consists of 14 residues. The germline gives CDR1 SEHNR, CDR2 FQNEAQ (reference sequence). V shed 2 bases and J shed 10 bases, with 12 bases lying between them. CDR3 bases: TGTGCCAGCAGCTTAAATTTGGGGAACTCACCCCTCCACTTT. This encodes CASSLNLGNSPLHF.

The chain recombines TRBV4-3 with TRBJ2-1; the D gene is possibly TRBD2 (5 bases). CDR1 is LGHNA, CDR2 YSLEER, per germline. Deletions cut 0 bases from V and 1 base from J, with 13 bases between. CDR3 size: 17 residues. The CDR3 DNA reads TGCGCCAGCAGCCAAGATCCCCGGGGTGGATCCTACAATGAGCAGTTCTTC. Translated, it gives CASSQDPRGGSYNEQFF.

The chain joins TRBV5-5 to TRBJ1-3, with unresolved D. Germline assignment: CDR1 SGHKS and CDR2 YYEKEE (reference sequence). This CDR3 is 15 amino acids long. The ends were cut back, 0 bases at V and 0 bases at J, with 7 bases in the middle. CDR3 loop: CASSLVRYSGNTIYF. DNA of the CDR3: TGTGCCAGCAGCTTGGTGCGATACTCTGGAAACACCATATATTTT.

DNA of the CDR3: TGTGCCAGCAGCCCGGGACAGCCAGTGACTAACTATGGCTACACCTTC. The encoded protein is CASSPGQPVTNYGYTF. The chain employs TRBV7-2 and TRBJ1-2, with 7 bases identical to TRBD1. The CDR3 has 16 amino acids. The germline CDR1 and CDR2 sequences are SGHTA and FQGNSA. V trimming: 5 bases; J trimming: 0 bases; junction bases outside the gene matches: 9.

This CDR3 reads CASSRRGTDTQYF. CDR3 coding DNA: TGTGCCAGCAGTCGCCGGGGGACAGATACGCAGTATTTT. The chain links TRBV11-3 to TRBJ2-3; possible D gene TRBD2, 6 bases. Trimming shortened V by 6 bases and J by 3 bases, and 10 bases separated the two germline ends. This CDR3 comprises 13 residues. In germline, CDR1 is SGHNT, CDR2 YENEEA.

By sample fraction, this clone is medium-sized (0.01 to 0.1%). The gene calls are TRBV2 and TRBJ1-4, with D uncertain. Trimming shortened V by 5 bases and J by 8 bases, and 12 bases separated the two germline ends. CDR1 SNHLY and CDR2 FYNNEI come from the germline V gene. The CDR3 contains 13 residues. The CDR3 loop reads CASSQFLREKLFF. CDR3 DNA sequence: TGTGCCAGCAGTCAGTTTTTACGAGAAAAACTGTTTTTT.

This clone turned up a few times. V gene TRBV7-9 combines with J gene TRBJ1-2; D gene unclear. Germline lookup yields CDR1 SEHNR and CDR2 FQNEAQ (reference sequence). The CDR3 length is 13 residues. With 1 base removed from V and 6 bases from J, the gap between germline ends came to 9 bases. The CDR3 region has the DNA TGTGCCAGCAGCTTAGTGCAGCAAGATGGCTACACCTTC. This sequence encodes CASSLVQQDGYTF. The full variable domain, with the rest looked up from reference TRBV7-9 and TRBJ1-2, is DTGVSQNPRHKITKRGQNVTFRCDPISEHNRLYWYRQTLGQGPEFLTYFQNEAQLEKSRLLSDRFSAERPKGSFSTLEIQRTEQGDSAMYLCASSLVQQDGYTFGSGTRLTVV.

The V gene is TRBV18, the J gene TRBJ1-1; maybe TRBD1 (5 bases). V dropped 3 bases and J dropped 3 bases, with 20 bases sitting between them. The CDR3 runs to 17 residues. From germline, CDR1 is KGHSH and CDR2 LQKENI. The CDR3 coding sequence is TGTGCCAGCTCACCCCGGGGTGGGGCCGCCCGGGACACTGAAGCTTTCTTT. Its translation is CASSPRGGAARDTEAFF. The full variable domain, completed using reference TRBV18 and TRBJ1-1, is NAGVMQNPRHLVRRRGQEARLRCSPMKGHSHVYWYRQLPEEGLKFMVYLQKENIIDESGMPKERFSAEFPKEGPSILRIQQVVRGDSAAYFCASSPRGGAARDTEAFFGQGTRLTVV.

V is TRBV7-9 and J is TRBJ1-4, with D uncertain. CDR3 size: 19 residues. Germline-derived CDR1 and CDR2 are SEHNR and FQNEAQ (reference sequence). Trimming took off 3 bases at V and 5 bases at J, with 25 bases between the two ends. In DNA, the CDR3 is TGTGCCAGCAGCTTGGACTATGGATTCATGGGCCCCAAGAATGAAAAACTGTTTTTT. This codes for CASSLDYGFMGPKNEKLFF.

The chain links TRBV5-6 to TRBJ1-2, with TRBD1 as a possible D gene (5 bases). Germline values: CDR1 SGHDT, CDR2 YYEEEE. V lost 4 bases and J lost 6, with 16 bases in between. CDR3 length: 14 amino acids. The CDR3 nucleotides are TGTGCCAGCAGCCCACGCCGGGACTCCCATGGCTACACCTTC. Encoded protein: CASSPRRDSHGYTF.

This clone was recorded a few times. The genes are TRBV7-9 and TRBJ1-6; D remains ambiguous. With 1 base removed from V and 7 bases from J, the gap between germline ends came to 5 bases. CDR1 is SEHNR, CDR2 FQNEAQ, per germline (reference sequence). This CDR3 is built from 13 residues. For the CDR3, the DNA is TGTGCCAGCAGCTTAGGCAGAAATTCACCCCTCCACTTT. Translation: CASSLGRNSPLHF.

For the CDR3, the DNA is TGTGCCAGCAGCTTAGCCAGGTGGAATTCACCCCTCCACTTT. Translated: CASSLARWNSPLHF. The chain employs TRBV7-9 and TRBJ1-6; D gene ambiguous. Trimming removed 0 bases from V and 7 bases from J, with 7 bases in between. The CDR3 has 14 amino acids. Germline V gene sequence: CDR1 SEHNR, CDR2 FQNEAQ (reference sequence).

The chain is built from TRBV11-2 and TRBJ2-5, with a tentative D call TRBD1 (6 bases). Germline CDR1 SGHAT, CDR2 FQNNGV. The CDR3 is 14 amino acids. V lost 5 bases and J lost 6, with 16 bases in between. CDR3 loop: CASSDTRGSKTQYF. The CDR3, as DNA: TGTGCCAGCAGCGATACAAGGGGGTCCAAGACCCAGTACTTC.

J is TRBJ2-3 and V is TRBV7-7; D assignment may be TRBD1 or TRBD2 (5 bases each). The CDR3 spans 13 residues. Germline V gives CDR1 SSHAT, CDR2 FNYEAQ (reference sequence). V was shortened by 5 bases and J by 6 bases, with 12 bases between the two germline ends. In nucleotides, the CDR3 is TGTGCCAGCAGCATCGGGTGGGGGGATACGCAGTATTTT. It encodes CASSIGWGDTQYF. The entire variable domain, with the rest obtained from reference TRBV7-7 and TRBJ2-3, is as follows: GAGVSQSPRYKVTKRGQDVTLRCDPISSHATLYWYQQALGQGPEFLTYFNYEAQPDKSGLPSDRFSAERPEGSISTLTIQRTEQRDSAMYRCASSIGWGDTQYFGPGTRLTVL.

The chain carries TRBV6-1 and TRBJ1-1; tentatively, D is TRBD1 (5 bases). V was trimmed by 5 bases and J by 11 bases, leaving 12 bases between them. The germline V gene has CDR1 MNHNS and CDR2 SASEGT. The CDR3 extends over 11 amino acids. The CDR3, as DNA: TGTGCCAGCAGTTACGGAAGGGACGCTTTCTTT. This gives the protein CASSYGRDAFF.

The chain recombines TRBV6-6 with TRBJ1-4; 7 bases fit TRBD1. The CDR3 totals 15 residues. The V and J ends lost 8 bases and 10 bases, in that order; junction bases with no gene match: 16. Germline V CDR1 and CDR2: MNHNY, SVGAGI (reference sequence). The DNA for the CDR3 is TGTGCCAGCCGTGGCGGACAGGAGACATTGGGAAAACTGTTTTTT. Protein: CASRGGQETLGKLFF.

The CDR3 here is CASGLGGRVNSPLHF. For the CDR3, the DNA is TGTGCTAGTGGTTTGGGGGGACGGGTGAATTCACCCCTCCACTTT. The chain links TRBV12-5 to TRBJ1-6; TRBD1 might be the D (5 bases). The germline gives CDR1 LGHNT, CDR2 FRNRAP. This CDR3 region has 15 residues. Trimming left V 1 base short and J 7 bases short, with 11 bases between.

The chain employs TRBV7-2 and TRBJ2-3, with no clear D. V dropped 5 bases and J dropped 1 base, with 7 bases sitting between them. CDR1 SGHTA and CDR2 FQGNSA come from the germline V gene. CDR3 length: 13 residues. The CDR3, as DNA: TGTGCCAGCAGCGTAGGAGGCACAGATACGCAGTATTTT. This translates into CASSVGGTDTQYF.

This chain links TRBV6-5 with TRBJ2-7, with 12 nucleotides matching TRBD2. With V trimmed by 4 bases and J by 1 base, 5 bases remained unmatched. The length of the CDR3 is 16 residues. Germline CDR1 is MNHEY and CDR2 is SVGAGI. CDR3: CASSFTSGGRSYEQYF. The CDR3 DNA reads as TGTGCCAGCAGTTTTACTAGCGGGGGGCGATCCTACGAGCAGTACTTC.

This rearrangement joins TRBV2 to TRBJ1-5, with D perhaps TRBD1 (5 bases). The germline V and J ends were trimmed by 7 bases and 6 bases, with 16 bases remaining between them. This CDR3 spans 14 amino acids. Germline V gives CDR1 SNHLY, CDR2 FYNNEI. The CDR3 coding sequence is TGTGCCAGCACCCCAGAGCGGGGCCTTCAGCCCCAGCATTTT. Amino acid sequence: CASTPERGLQPQHF.

The gene calls are TRBV6-5 and TRBJ1-5; D uncertain. V was cut by 4 bases and J by 4 bases, with 5 bases left in between. Per the germline V gene, CDR1 is MNHEY and CDR2 is SVGAGI. CDR3 length equals 12 residues. The CDR3 DNA reads TGTGCCAGCAGTTCCACAAATCAGCCCCAGCATTTT. The encoded protein is CASSSTNQPQHF.

CDR3 bases: TGTGCCACAAATTTCCAGGGGATCCATGGCTACACCTTC. It translates to CATNFQGIHGYTF. The rearrangement joins TRBV6-1 to TRBJ1-2; D possibly corresponds to TRBD1 (6 bases). The CDR3 spans 13 residues. V was pared by 10 bases and J by 6 bases, with 18 bases between. The germline CDR1 and CDR2 sequences are MNHNS and SASEGT.

The chain links TRBV4-3 to TRBJ1-2; D is uncertain. With 0 bases removed from V and 5 bases from J, the gap between germline ends came to 16 bases. This CDR3 has 16 amino acids. CDR1 LGHNA and CDR2 YSLEER come from the germline V gene. The CDR3 coding sequence is TGCGCCAGCAGCCAAGATCTCACGGGAGACCCATATGGCTACACCTTC. Translating gives CASSQDLTGDPYGYTF.

The chain combines TRBV4-3 with TRBJ1-3; D unclear. CDR3 length: 15 amino acids. Trimming took off 0 bases at V and 0 bases at J, with 6 bases between the two ends. CDR1 and CDR2 from the germline V gene are LGHNA and YSLEER. The CDR3 spells CASSQDSHSGNTIYF. In nucleotides, the CDR3 is TGCGCCAGCAGCCAAGACAGCCACTCTGGAAACACCATATATTTT.

The chain's CDR3 is CASNTQGADEKLFF. CDR3 DNA sequence: TGTGCCAGCAACACACAGGGGGCAGACGAAAAACTGTTTTTT. The rearrangement joins TRBV7-9 to TRBJ1-4; the match to TRBD1 covers 9 bases. The CDR3 is 14 residues long. V was pared by 7 bases and J by 8 bases, with 8 bases of the junction left unmatched. The germline gives CDR1 SEHNR, CDR2 FQNEAQ (reference sequence).

This clone was recorded only once. The chain employs TRBV4-1 and TRBJ2-5; 15 bases align to TRBD2. V shed 0 bases and J 1 base; nucleotides not matched to a gene: 3. The length of the CDR3 is 18 residues. CDR1 and CDR2 (germline): MGHRA, YSYEKL. DNA for the CDR3: TGCGCCAGCAGCCAAGATGTGGGACTAGCGGGGGGCCAAGAGACCCAGTACTTC. Amino acids: CASSQDVGLAGGQETQYF.